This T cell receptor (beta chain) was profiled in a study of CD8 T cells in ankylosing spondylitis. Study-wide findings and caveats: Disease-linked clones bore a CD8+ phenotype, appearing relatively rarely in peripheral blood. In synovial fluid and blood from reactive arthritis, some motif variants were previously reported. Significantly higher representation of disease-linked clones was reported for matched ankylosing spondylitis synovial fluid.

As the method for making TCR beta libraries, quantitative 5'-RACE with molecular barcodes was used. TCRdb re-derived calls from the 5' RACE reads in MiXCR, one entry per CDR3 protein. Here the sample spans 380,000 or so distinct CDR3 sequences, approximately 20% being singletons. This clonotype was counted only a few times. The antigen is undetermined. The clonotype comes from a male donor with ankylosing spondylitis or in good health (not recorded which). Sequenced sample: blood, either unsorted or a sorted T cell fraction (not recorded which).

The CDR3 is CATPGTGGTETQYF. The CDR3 DNA reads TGTGCCACCCCAGGGACAGGGGGGACGGAGACCCAGTACTTC. The chain couples TRBV2 to TRBJ2-5, with 11 bases fitting TRBD1. This CDR3 spans 14 amino acids. With V trimmed by 10 bases and J by 5 bases, 9 bases remained unmatched. CDR1 SNHLY and CDR2 FYNNEI come from the germline V gene.